The 27 T cell receptor beta chains in this list originate from one sample, sequenced in a study of patients and donors after allogeneic stem cell transplantation. TCRdb analysed the RT-PCR reads with MiXCR anew, one entry per CDR3 protein. This sample has roughly 940,000 distinct CDR3 sequences; about a sixth occur once, and the top ten carry roughly 6%. Sequenced material: blood, either unsorted or a sorted T cell fraction (not recorded which). Every receptor here comes from a human donor who was either an allogeneic HSCT recipient or a stem cell or donor lymphocyte infusion donor (not recorded which). It is not recorded whose cells these are; they may come from a transplant donor.

This clonotype was detected only a few times. The chain combines TRBV3-1 with TRBJ1-1, with no clear D. Germline CDR1 and CDR2: LGHDT and YNNKEL (reference sequence). Trimming took off 3 bases at V and 3 bases at J, with 8 bases between the two ends. The CDR3 runs 13 residues. CDR3 nucleotide sequence: TGTGCCAGCAGCCAGGAGGTGGACACTGAAGCTTTCTTT. Amino acid sequence: CASSQEVDTEAFF.

The J gene is TRBJ1-1, the V gene TRBV12-3 or TRBV12-4; tentative D call: TRBD1 (6 bases). The CDR3 totals 16 residues. Trimming shortened V by 2 bases and J by 1 base, and 14 bases separated the two germline ends. This chain's CDR3 is CASSLIPGHSNTEAFF. The CDR3 DNA reads as TGTGCCAGCAGTTTAATTCCGGGACACTCGAACACTGAAGCTTTCTTT.

Only a few counts were recorded for this clonotype. The gene calls are TRBV7-2 and TRBJ2-7; 11 bases are shared with TRBD2. V lost 6 bases and J lost 0; bases outside the gene matches: 4. This CDR3 has 15 amino acids. Per the germline V gene, CDR1 is SGHTA and CDR2 is FQGNSA. As DNA, the CDR3 is TGTGCCAGCAGTGCTAGCGGGGGGCACTCCTACGAGCAGTACTTC. Protein product: CASSASGGHSYEQYF.

This chain uses TRBV7-3 with TRBJ2-5; no clear D gene. V lost 4 bases to trimming and J lost 5 bases, with 11 bases between them. Germline V gene sequence: CDR1 SGHTA, CDR2 FQGTGA. This CDR3 is built from 13 residues. CDR3 loop: CASSSRDGETQYF. The CDR3 nucleotides are TGTGCCAGCAGCTCGAGAGACGGGGAGACCCAGTACTTC.

The table lists this clonotype with a few counts. The chain combines TRBV12-3 or TRBV12-4 with TRBJ1-2; 8 bases are a match to TRBD1. V lost 5 bases to trimming and J lost 3 bases; unmatched junction nucleotides: 11. The CDR3 covers 16 residues. CDR3 sequence reads: CASSPRRTGKDYGYTF. For the CDR3, the DNA is TGTGCCAGCAGTCCCCGTAGGACAGGGAAGGACTATGGCTACACCTTC.

V gene TRBV27 combines with J gene TRBJ2-1; D possibly corresponds to TRBD2 (6 bases). The CDR3 consists of 14 residues. Germline CDR1 reads MNHEY; CDR2 reads SMNVEV (reference sequence). Trimming stripped 5 bases from V and 8 bases from J, with 16 bases between. The CDR3 is CASSPQRVGYEQFF. The CDR3 coding sequence is TGTGCCAGCAGTCCCCAGCGGGTCGGGTATGAGCAGTTCTTC.

A remark on this clonotype: Just one base apart from a much larger clone, this may be a read error. The rearrangement uses TRBV12-3 or TRBV12-4 and TRBJ1-1, with D possibly TRBD1 on 5 matching bases. This CDR3 has 16 amino acids. The CDR3 DNA reads as TGTGTCAGCATCCCTGGGGGGAGGGCCTGGAACACTGAAGCTTTCTTT. It encodes CVSIPGGRAWNTEAFF.

This clonotype turned up a few times. The J gene is TRBJ1-4, the V gene TRBV5-6, with 9 bases fitting TRBD1. Germline V lookup: CDR1 SGHDT, CDR2 YYEEEE. CDR3 length: 15 amino acids. V shed 3 bases, J shed 6 bases, and the junction held 6 bases outside the gene matches. The CDR3 region is CASSWRGQGYEKLFF. In nucleotides, the CDR3 is TGTGCCAGCAGCTGGAGGGGACAGGGCTATGAAAAACTGTTTTTT.

This chain connects TRBV7-3 to TRBJ2-3; D is uncertain. The CDR3 consists of 15 residues. Between the trimmed V and J ends, which lost 4 bases and 6 bases, there was a span of 17 bases. Germline loops: CDR1 SGHTA, CDR2 FQGTGA. Here the CDR3 reads CASSWVAKDRDTQYF. For the CDR3, the DNA is TGTGCCAGCAGCTGGGTGGCGAAGGATAGGGATACGCAGTATTTT.

The rearrangement joins TRBV27 to TRBJ1-2; a weak D match, TRBD1 (5 bases). V lost 2 bases, J lost 0 bases, and 13 bases lay in between. There are 16 residues in the CDR3. CDR1 and CDR2 (germline): MNHEY, SMNVEV (reference sequence). CDR3 in DNA: TGTGCCAGCAGTTTAGGGGGGGAGCCCCCTAACTATGGCTACACCTTC. This encodes CASSLGGEPPNYGYTF.

The chain carries TRBV11-2 and TRBJ1-1; possibly TRBD1 for D (6 bases). The CDR3 is made up of 13 amino acids. Deletions cut 5 bases from V and 8 bases from J, with 15 bases between. Germline lookup yields CDR1 SGHAT and CDR2 FQNNGV. For the CDR3, the DNA is TGTGCCAGCAGCGTAGGGCCTAGGGGGGAAGCTTTCTTT. Protein sequence: CASSVGPRGEAFF.

V gene TRBV5-1 combines with J gene TRBJ1-4; D perhaps matches TRBD1 (5 bases). Per the germline V gene, CDR1 is SGHRS and CDR2 is YFSETQ. V lost 4 bases and J lost 5, with 18 bases in between. The length of the CDR3 is 16 residues. CDR3 in DNA: TGCGCCAGCAGCCCCGGGAGGGGCCTCGAGAATGAAAAACTGTTTTTT. Translated, it gives CASSPGRGLENEKLFF.

The sample holds a few counts of this clonotype. The chain is built from TRBV12-3 or TRBV12-4 and TRBJ1-1; D remains ambiguous. Trimming stripped 3 bases from V and 1 base from J, with 6 bases between. The CDR3 has 13 residues. This CDR3 is CASSFFENTEAFF. The CDR3 coding sequence is TGTGCCAGCAGTTTTTTCGAGAACACTGAAGCTTTCTTT.

This clonotype turned up a few times. The V gene is TRBV24-1, the J gene TRBJ2-3, with D maybe TRBD2 (6 bases). The CDR3 extends over 16 amino acids. Trimming left V 5 bases short and J 1 base short, with 15 bases between. Germline CDR1 reads KGHDR; CDR2 reads SFDVKD. CDR3 residues: CATSAPPGSRTDTQYF. The CDR3 DNA reads TGTGCCACCAGTGCCCCCCCCGGGAGCCGCACAGATACGCAGTATTTT.

This CDR3 reads CASSLDSRYGYTF. DNA of the CDR3: TGCGCCAGCAGCCTGGACAGCCGTTATGGCTACACCTTC. The V call is TRBV5-1, the J call TRBJ1-2; perhaps TRBD1 as D (6 bases). The CDR3 is made up of 13 amino acids. V was shortened by 4 bases and J by 5 bases, with 12 bases between the two germline ends. Germline V CDR1 and CDR2: SGHRS, YFSETQ.

This clonotype was counted a few times. J is TRBJ1-1 and V is TRBV6-1; TRBD1 might be the D (5 bases). Trimming left V 8 bases short and J 2 bases short, with 18 bases between. Germline-derived CDR1 and CDR2 are MNHNS and SASEGT. The CDR3 runs 15 residues. The CDR3 bases are TGTGCCAGCTCAGGGCGAGGGACCAAAAACACTGAAGCTTTCTTT. This codes for CASSGRGTKNTEAFF.

The chain uses TRBV29-1 and TRBJ1-1; D perhaps matches TRBD1 (5 bases). The ends were cut back, 7 bases at V and 0 bases at J, with 15 bases in the middle. Germline V gene sequence: CDR1 SQVTM, CDR2 ANQGSEA. The CDR3 contains 14 residues. The CDR3 protein is CSALRGQLNTEAFF. The CDR3, as DNA: TGCAGCGCCCTGAGGGGCCAGTTGAACACTGAAGCTTTCTTT.

At least ten counts were recorded for this clonotype. The chain employs TRBV12-3 or TRBV12-4 and TRBJ2-7, with 10 bases lining up with TRBD1. The CDR3 has 16 amino acids. The junction had 11 bases not matched to a gene; V was cut back by 4 bases and J by 5 bases. As DNA, the CDR3 is TGTGCCAGCAGTTCCCGACAGGGGGCGGTAGGCCACGAGCAGTACTTC. This gives the protein CASSSRQGAVGHEQYF.

This clonotype was seen many times. The genes are TRBV5-4 and TRBJ1-2; 11 nucleotides agree with TRBD1. The CDR3 consists of 15 residues. Germline V gene sequence: CDR1 SGHNT, CDR2 YYREEE (reference sequence). With 4 bases clipped from V and 4 bases from J, the junction kept 6 bases outside the gene matches. The CDR3 DNA reads as TGTGCCAGCAGCACGCCGGGGACAGGGGGCTATGGCTACACCTTC. It yields the protein CASSTPGTGGYGYTF.

This sequence joins TRBV12-3 or TRBV12-4 and TRBJ2-7; the D is unclear. V lost 5 bases, J lost 2 bases, and 13 bases lay in between. The CDR3 is made up of 14 amino acids. CDR3 bases: TGTGCCAGCAGTCCACGAGGAAAACCCTACGAGCAGTACTTC. Its translation is CASSPRGKPYEQYF.

This clonotype was detected a few times. V usage is TRBV7-6 and J usage is TRBJ1-4; D is perhaps TRBD1 (6 bases). The CDR3 totals 16 residues. Deletions cut 5 bases from V and 0 bases from J, with 13 bases between. Germline lookup yields CDR1 SGHVS and CDR2 FNYEAQ. The CDR3 sequence is CASSPTEGATNEKLFF. The CDR3 DNA is TGTGCCAGCAGCCCAACCGAGGGGGCAACTAATGAAAAACTGTTTTTT. The full variable domain, rest sourced from reference TRBV7-6 and TRBJ1-4, is GAGVSQSPRYKVTKRGQDVALRCDPISGHVSLYWYRQALGQGPEFLTYFNYEAQQDKSGLPNDRFSAERPEGSISTLTIQRTEQRDSAMYRCASSPTEGATNEKLFFGSGTQLSVL.

The chain links TRBV15 to TRBJ2-7; D is unresolved. The CDR3 extends over 15 amino acids. Germline V gene data show CDR1 as LNHNV and CDR2 as YYDKDF (reference sequence). Deletions cut 4 bases from V and 3 bases from J, with 16 bases between. CDR3 region: CATSTGELGYYEQYF. Here the CDR3 DNA reads TGTGCCACCAGCACTGGCGAGTTAGGGTACTACGAGCAGTACTTC.

V gene TRBV20-1 combines with J gene TRBJ1-5; D gene ambiguous. Trimming left V 0 bases short and J 7 bases short, with 13 bases between. Per germline, CDR1 DFQATT and CDR2 SNEGSKA (reference sequence). This CDR3 contains 14 residues. The CDR3 spells CSARDRGQSQPQHF. The CDR3 DNA reads as TGCAGTGCTAGAGATCGCGGGCAGTCCCAGCCCCAGCATTTT.

A few counts support this clonotype. The V and J genes are TRBV29-1 and TRBJ2-3; TRBD2 aligns across 8 bases. The germline CDR1 and CDR2 sequences are SQVTM and ANQGSEA. There are 15 residues in the CDR3. V lost 4 bases, J lost 5 bases, and 11 bases stayed unmatched. CDR3 amino acids: CSVVGTSGARDTQYF. CDR3 in DNA: TGCAGCGTTGTCGGAACTAGCGGCGCGCGAGATACGCAGTATTTT.

The chain has TRBV7-9 and TRBJ2-1; D is perhaps TRBD2 (5 bases). Germline CDR1 is SEHNR and CDR2 is FQNEAQ (reference sequence). V was shortened by 5 bases and J by 4 bases, with 12 bases between the two germline ends. The CDR3 has 14 amino acids. The CDR3 DNA reads as TGTGCCAGCAGCAGCTGGACGGGGTACAATGAGCAGTTCTTC. Translating gives CASSSWTGYNEQFF.

This chain links TRBV6-1 with TRBJ1-1; 7 bases agree with TRBD1. The CDR3 is 13 amino acids. V was clipped by 6 bases and J by 3 bases; unmatched bases: 4. The germline gives CDR1 MNHNS, CDR2 SASEGT. The CDR3 region is CASSRRGHTEAFF. Here the CDR3 DNA reads TGTGCCAGCAGCAGGAGGGGGCACACTGAAGCTTTCTTT.

This chain joins TRBV19 and TRBJ2-2, with 7 nucleotides matching TRBD2. Germline V gene lookup returns CDR1 LNHDA and CDR2 SQIVND (reference sequence). With 4 bases clipped from V and 8 bases from J, the junction kept 4 bases outside the gene matches. The CDR3 covers 13 residues. Written as DNA, the CDR3 is TGTGCCAGTAGTACACCGGGACTAGGGGAGCTGTTTTTT. This gives the protein CASSTPGLGELFF. Variable domain in full (rest from reference TRBV19 and TRBJ2-2): DGGITQSPKYLFRKEGQNVTLSCEQNLNHDAMYWYRQDPGQGLRLIYYSQIVNDFQKGDIAEGYSVSREKKESFPLTVTSAQKNPTAFYLCASSTPGLGELFFGEGSRLTVL.